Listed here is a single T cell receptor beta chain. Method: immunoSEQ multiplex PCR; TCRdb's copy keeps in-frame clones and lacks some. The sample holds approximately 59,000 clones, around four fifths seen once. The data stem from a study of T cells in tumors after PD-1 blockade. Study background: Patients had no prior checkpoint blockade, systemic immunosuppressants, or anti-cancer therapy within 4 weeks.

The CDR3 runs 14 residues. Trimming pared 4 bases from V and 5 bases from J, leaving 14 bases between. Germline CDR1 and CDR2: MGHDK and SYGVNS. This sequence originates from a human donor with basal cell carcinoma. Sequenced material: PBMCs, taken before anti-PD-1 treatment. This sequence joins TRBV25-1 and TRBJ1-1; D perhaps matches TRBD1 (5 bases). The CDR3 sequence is CASSVGRRGTEAFF. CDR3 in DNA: TGTGCCAGCAGTGTCGGACGGCGGGGGACTGAAGCTTTCTTT.